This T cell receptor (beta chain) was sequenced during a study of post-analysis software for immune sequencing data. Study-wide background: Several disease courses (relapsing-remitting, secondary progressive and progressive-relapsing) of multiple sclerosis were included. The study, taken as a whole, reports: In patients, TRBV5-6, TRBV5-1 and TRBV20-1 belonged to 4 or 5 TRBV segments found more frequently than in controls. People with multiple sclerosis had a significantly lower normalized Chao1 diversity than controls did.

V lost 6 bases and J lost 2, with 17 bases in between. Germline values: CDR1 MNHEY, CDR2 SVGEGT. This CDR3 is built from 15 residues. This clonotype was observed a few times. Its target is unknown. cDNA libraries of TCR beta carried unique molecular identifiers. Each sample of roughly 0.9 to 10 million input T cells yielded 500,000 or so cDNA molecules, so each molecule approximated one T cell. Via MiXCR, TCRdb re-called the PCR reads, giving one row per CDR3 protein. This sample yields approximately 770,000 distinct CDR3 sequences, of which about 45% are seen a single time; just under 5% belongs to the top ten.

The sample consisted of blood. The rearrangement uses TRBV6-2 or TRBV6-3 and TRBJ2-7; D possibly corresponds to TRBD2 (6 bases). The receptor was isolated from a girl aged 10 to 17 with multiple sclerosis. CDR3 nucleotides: TGTGCCAGCAGGAGGGGACTTGGCCCCACCTACGAGCAGTACTTC. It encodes CASRRGLGPTYEQYF.